The clone carrying this T cell receptor beta chain was detected only once. Categorization into cohorts depended on clinical history that participants reported. The recovered donors of Cohort 3 showed two negative PCRs, clearance, or symptom resolution. Original data processing: Reference gene primer amplification in the assay estimated nucleated cell counts. Repertoires were generated with immunoSEQ multiplex PCR, while TCRdb's copy carries only in-frame clones and drops some. V, J and clone size derive from that table, while D and trimming were established from the DNA sequence. The repertoire holds about 220,000 clones, with roughly four fifths as singletons. This sample was included in a study of blood T cell repertoires in COVID-19. About the research overall: T cells, B-cell-depleted T cells, or PBMCs provided the cDNA or gDNA that served as material.

The CDR3 covers 14 residues. Germline V gives CDR1 SGHRS, CDR2 YFSETQ. The ends lost 2 bases at V and 0 bases at J; junction bases unmatched: 2. This TCR came from a woman aged 55-69 years who had recovered from COVID-19. The sequenced sample was PBMCs or T cells enriched from blood (not recorded which). The genes are TRBV5-1 and TRBJ2-7; 7 nucleotides align to TRBD1. This CDR3 reads CASSFGQDSYEQYF. In DNA form, the CDR3 reads TGCGCCAGCAGCTTCGGACAGGACTCCTACGAGCAGTACTTC. Filled out from reference TRBV5-1 and TRBJ2-7, the complete variable domain reads KAGVTQTPRYLIKTRGQQVTLSCSPISGHRSVSWYQQTPGQGLQFLFEYFSETQRNKGNFPGRFSGRQFSNSRSEMNVSTLELGDSALYLCASSFGQDSYEQYFGPGTRLTVT.